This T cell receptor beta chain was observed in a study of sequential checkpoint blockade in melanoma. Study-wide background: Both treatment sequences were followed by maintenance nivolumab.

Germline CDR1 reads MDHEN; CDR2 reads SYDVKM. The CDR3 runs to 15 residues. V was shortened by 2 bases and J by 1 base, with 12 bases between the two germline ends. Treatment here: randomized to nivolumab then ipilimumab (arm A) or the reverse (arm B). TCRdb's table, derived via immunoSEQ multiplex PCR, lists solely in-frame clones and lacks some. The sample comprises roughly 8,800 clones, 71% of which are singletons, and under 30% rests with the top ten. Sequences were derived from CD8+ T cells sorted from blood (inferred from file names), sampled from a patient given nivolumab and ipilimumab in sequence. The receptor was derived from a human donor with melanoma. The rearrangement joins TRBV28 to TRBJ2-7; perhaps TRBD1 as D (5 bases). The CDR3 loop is CASSLGRAGSYEQYF. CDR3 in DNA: TGTGCCAGCAGTTTAGGAAGGGCAGGGTCCTACGAGCAGTACTTC.